The 20 T cell receptor beta chains below all came from one sample that was sequenced in a study of cytomegalovirus exposure and HLA in healthy donors. Researchers ran the PCR with 60 Vbeta and 13 Jbeta primers. The assay was immunoSEQ multiplex PCR, and TCRdb's table has in-frame clones only and misses some. The sample includes just over 150,000 clones. The sequencing input was PBMCs. Source of these receptors: a man aged 30 to 39 in good health and CMV-seronegative.

The chain has TRBV12-1 and TRBJ2-7; the D call TRBD2 from the table was never checked on the DNA. TRBV12-1 is a listed pseudogene. CDR3 length: 19 residues. The CDR3 reads CASSSRGLAGVGRPYEQYF. The CDR3 nucleotides are TGTGCCAGCAGCTCCCGGGGACTAGCGGGAGTCGGGCGACCCTACGAGCAGTACTTC.

Notes on this clone: In the same sample, other DNA sequences code for this CDR3. The CDR3 region is CASSSDRSYEQYF. The CDR3 nucleotides read TGTGCCAGCAGTAGTGACAGATCCTACGAGCAGTACTTC. This chain connects TRBV2 to TRBJ2-7, with D possibly being TRBD1 (5 bases). The CDR3 loop spans 13 amino acids. The ends were cut back, 5 bases at V and 1 base at J, with 9 bases in the middle. CDR1 and CDR2 from the germline V gene are SNHLY and FYNNEI.

The chain couples TRBV29-1 to TRBJ2-2, with 9 bases that match TRBD1. V gave up 7 bases and J gave up 2 bases; unmatched junction bases: 5. The CDR3 covers 14 residues. Germline V gene sequence: CDR1 SQVTM, CDR2 ANQGSEA. The CDR3 bases are TGCAGCGCCGGGACAGGGCTAAACACCGGGGAGCTGTTTTTT. Amino acid sequence: CSAGTGLNTGELFF.

The rearrangement uses TRBV7-9 and TRBJ2-3; 7 positions agree with TRBD2. With 5 bases clipped from V and 3 bases from J, the junction kept 8 bases outside the gene matches. The germline CDR1 and CDR2 sequences are SEHNR and FQNEAQ (reference sequence). The CDR3 spans 15 residues. The CDR3 sequence is CASSPPGLTTDTQYF. The DNA of the CDR3 is TGTGCCAGCAGCCCCCCGGGACTAACAACAGATACGCAGTATTTT.

The chain joins TRBV28 to TRBJ1-2, with D perhaps TRBD1 (5 bases). Trimming took off 1 base at V and 3 bases at J, with 15 bases between the two ends. This CDR3 contains 16 residues. Germline CDR1 is MDHEN and CDR2 is SYDVKM. The CDR3 here is CASSLSGVTADYGYTF. The CDR3 nucleotides read TGTGCCAGCAGTTTATCGGGGGTTACGGCAGACTATGGCTACACCTTC.

The V call is TRBV7-2, the J call TRBJ2-5, with 8 positions matching TRBD1. Germline V gene sequence: CDR1 SGHTA, CDR2 FQGNSA. V lost 5 bases and J lost 5; bases outside the gene matches: 10. The CDR3 contains 15 residues. The CDR3 region is CASSPSGQVGETQYF. Here the CDR3 DNA reads TGTGCCAGCAGCCCCTCGGGACAGGTTGGGGAGACCCAGTACTTC.

The chain couples TRBV10-1 to TRBJ2-1, with D possibly matching TRBD1 (6 bases). The CDR3 extends over 17 amino acids. CDR1 is WNHNN and CDR2 is SYGVQD in the germline V gene (reference sequence). Trimming removed 2 bases from V and 6 bases from J, with 20 bases in between. CDR3 in amino acids: CASSEPGHPIMGNEQFF. The CDR3 DNA reads TGCGCCAGCAGTGAGCCGGGACACCCGATTATGGGCAATGAGCAGTTCTTC.

The rearrangement joins TRBV4-3 to TRBJ2-7, with 9 bases lining up with TRBD1. The CDR3 is made up of 14 amino acids. V trimming: 3 bases; J trimming: 4 bases; junction bases outside the gene matches: 4. The germline CDR1 and CDR2 sequences are LGHNA and YSLEER. CDR3 sequence (DNA): TGCGCCAGCAGCCAGGGACAGGGTCAGTACGAGCAGTACTTC. Amino acids: CASSQGQGQYEQYF.

J is TRBJ1-1 and V is TRBV6-1, with 7 bases that match TRBD1. Germline V gene data show CDR1 as MNHNS and CDR2 as SASEGT. The CDR3 loop spans 14 amino acids. The trim removed 5 bases at V and 0 bases at J, leaving 3 bases unmatched. CDR3 sequence reads: CASSLQGLNTEAFF. The CDR3 DNA reads TGTGCCAGCAGTCTACAGGGGTTGAACACTGAAGCTTTCTTT.

The chain employs TRBV11-3 and TRBJ1-1; D is perhaps TRBD1 (6 bases). Trimming removed 5 bases at V and 7 bases at J, with 17 bases between. The CDR3 covers 14 residues. CDR1 SGHNT and CDR2 YENEEA come from the germline V gene. This CDR3 reads CASSQGHPPLEAFF. In DNA form, the CDR3 reads TGTGCCAGCAGCCAGGGACACCCGCCGCTTGAAGCTTTCTTT.

The chain recombines TRBV10-2 with TRBJ2-2, with D tentatively TRBD1 (6 bases). CDR1 and CDR2 from the germline V gene are WSHSY and SAAADI. The V end was cut by 6 bases, the J end by 2 bases, with 10 bases between. The CDR3 extends over 14 amino acids. CDR3 nucleotide sequence: TGCGCCAGCAGGAACAGGGTAAACACCGGGGAGCTGTTTTTT. Translating it yields CASRNRVNTGELFF.

This rearrangement joins TRBV5-1 to TRBJ1-2, with D possibly matching TRBD1 (5 bases). In germline, CDR1 is SGHRS, CDR2 YFSETQ. The CDR3 sequence is 15 residues long. Trimming left V 8 bases short and J 0 bases short, with 17 bases between. The CDR3: CASNVGGSANYGYTF. CDR3 DNA sequence: TGCGCCAGTAATGTCGGGGGTTCGGCTAACTATGGCTACACCTTC.

The V gene is TRBV13, the J gene TRBJ1-1, with D possibly matching TRBD1 (5 bases). Trimming stripped 2 bases from V and 6 bases from J, with 13 bases between. CDR3 size: 14 residues. Germline CDR1 and CDR2: PRHDT and FYEKMQ (reference sequence). The CDR3 DNA sequence: TGTGCCAGCAGCTTATGGAGGGGAGGGGCTGAAGCTTTCTTT. This sequence encodes CASSLWRGGAEAFF.

This CDR3 is CASSAGSGDSVYEQYF. The CDR3 nucleotides are TGCGCCAGCAGCGCTGGTTCTGGGGACTCTGTCTACGAGCAGTACTTC. This sequence joins TRBV5-1 and TRBJ2-7; a possible D gene is TRBD2 (6 bases). The germline CDR1 and CDR2 sequences are SGHRS and YFSETQ. The CDR3 length is 16 residues. The V end lost 4 bases, the J end lost 3 bases, and 20 bases lay between the germline ends. Full variable domain (remainder filled in from reference TRBV5-1 and TRBJ2-7): KAGVTQTPRYLIKTRGQQVTLSCSPISGHRSVSWYQQTPGQGLQFLFEYFSETQRNKGNFPGRFSGRQFSNSRSEMNVSTLELGDSALYLCASSAGSGDSVYEQYFGPGTRLTVT.

This chain uses TRBV5-6 with TRBJ2-1; TRBD2 agrees at 10 bases. CDR1 SGHDT and CDR2 YYEEEE come from the germline V gene. V lost 3 bases and J lost 8; bases outside the gene matches: 11. This CDR3 has 16 amino acids. CDR3: CASSSRAGGASYEQFF. The CDR3 DNA sequence: TGTGCCAGCAGCTCACGAGCGGGAGGGGCTAGCTATGAGCAGTTCTTC.

This chain uses TRBV11-3 with TRBJ2-7; 8 nucleotides agree with TRBD1. Looked up from germline, CDR1 is SGHNT and CDR2 is YENEEA. V was pared by 4 bases and J by 0 bases, with 11 bases of the junction left unmatched. This CDR3 has 17 residues. CDR3 protein: CASSSRQGTGRSYEQYF. In DNA, the CDR3 is TGTGCCAGCAGCTCCCGCCAAGGGACAGGACGCTCCTACGAGCAGTACTTC. The full variable domain, its missing parts supplied by reference TRBV11-3 and TRBJ2-7, is EAGVVQSPRYKIIEKKQPVAFWCNPISGHNTLYWYLQNLGQGPELLIRYENEEAVDDSQLPKDRFSAERLKGVDSTLKIQPAELGDSAVYLCASSSRQGTGRSYEQYFGPGTRLTVT.

The V call is TRBV11-2, the J call TRBJ2-6, with unresolved D. This CDR3 is 15 amino acids long. From germline, CDR1 is SGHAT and CDR2 FQNNGV. With 5 bases removed from V and 1 base from J, the gap between germline ends came to 9 bases. Here the CDR3 DNA reads TGTGCCAGCAGCCTTTGGAGATCTGGGGCCAACGTCCTGACTTTC. This codes for CASSLWRSGANVLTF.

The CDR3: CASSLGRPQGNTEAFF. The DNA for the CDR3 is TGTGCCAGCAGCTTAGGTCGCCCACAGGGGAACACTGAAGCTTTCTTT. This chain connects TRBV7-6 to TRBJ1-1, with D possibly being TRBD1 (6 bases). Trimming left V 1 base short and J 1 base short, with 13 bases between. Germline CDR1 reads SGHVS; CDR2 reads FNYEAQ. The CDR3 runs 16 residues.

The V gene is TRBV10-3, the J gene TRBJ2-6; the D gene is possibly TRBD2 (6 bases). V lost 9 bases, J lost 0 bases, and 15 bases lay in between. This CDR3 is 16 amino acids long. The germline CDR1 and CDR2 sequences are ENHRY and SYGVKD. CDR3 bases: TGTGCCATTCCGCGGGGACCCAGCTCTGGGGCCAACGTCCTGACTTTC. This encodes CAIPRGPSSGANVLTF.

J is TRBJ2-6 and V is TRBV4-1; D perhaps matches TRBD2 (6 bases). CDR3 length: 20 residues. Trimming removed 3 bases from V and 0 bases from J, with 21 bases in between. Germline loops: CDR1 MGHRA, CDR2 YSYEKL. The DNA of the CDR3 is TGCGCCAGCAGCCAGGACATTCCGGGACTCCTAAGCTCTGGGGCCAACGTCCTGACTTTC. It translates to CASSQDIPGLLSSGANVLTF.